These T cell receptor beta chains were read from a single sample in a study of PD-L1 blockade in urothelial cancer. Clones were read by immunoSEQ multiplex PCR, and TCRdb kept only the in-frame ones, dropping some. The sample yields 60,000 to 70,000 clones, 81% seen once. Material: PBMCs, obtained around atezolizumab (anti-PD-L1) treatment. The receptors derive from a man between 65 and 85 years old with urothelial cancer. Both conserved end residues are part of each CDR3. Each record gives: clone size, V gene, D gene, J gene, CDR3 length, CDR3 protein, CDR3 DNA. A D gene is named only where the DNA matches it firmly. Clone size is stated in some rows and not others, as once, few, many or a class when expanded.

clone size: NA
V gene: TRBV18
D gene: TRBD1
J gene: TRBJ2-1
CDR3 length: 19
CDR3 protein: CASSPRQGWNLSSYNEQFF
CDR3 DNA: TGTGCCAGCTCACCTCGACAGGGGTGGAATTTGAGCTCCTACAATGAGCAGTTCTTC

clone size: NA
V gene: TRBV7-2
D gene: TRBD2
J gene: TRBJ2-1
CDR3 length: 16
CDR3 protein: CASSLGGAGGFNEQFF
CDR3 DNA: TGTGCCAGCAGCTTGGGGGGGGCGGGAGGATTCAATGAGCAGTTCTTC

clone size: NA
V gene: TRBV30
D gene: NA
J gene: TRBJ2-1
CDR3 length: 13
CDR3 protein: CAWKRRARNEQFF
CDR3 DNA: TGTGCCTGGAAACGGAGGGCCCGAAATGAGCAGTTCTTC

clone size: NA
V gene: TRBV11-3
D gene: TRBD2
J gene: TRBJ2-1
CDR3 length: 15
CDR3 protein: CASSPSGSLYNEQFF
CDR3 DNA: TGTGCCAGCAGCCCGAGCGGGAGCCTCTACAATGAGCAGTTCTTC

clone size: few
V gene: TRBV2
D gene: NA
J gene: TRBJ1-2
CDR3 length: 12
CDR3 protein: CASSQDGYGYTF
CDR3 DNA: TGTGCCAGCAGTCAAGACGGCTATGGCTACACCTTC

clone size: NA
V gene: TRBV5-6
D gene: NA
J gene: TRBJ2-2
CDR3 length: 14
CDR3 protein: CASSTGLNTGELFF
CDR3 DNA: TGTGCCAGCAGCACGGGACTTAACACCGGGGAGCTGTTTTTT

clone size: NA
V gene: TRBV21-1
D gene: NA
J gene: TRBJ2-1
CDR3 length: 16
CDR3 protein: CASIPPVSSVYNEQFF
CDR3 DNA: TGTGCCAGCATCCCGCCGGTTTCTAGCGTTTACAATGAGCAGTTCTTC

clone size: NA
V gene: TRBV28
D gene: TRBD2
J gene: TRBJ2-1
CDR3 length: 13
CDR3 protein: CASKAGGINEQFF
CDR3 DNA: TGTGCCAGCAAGGCGGGAGGCATCAATGAGCAGTTCTTC

clone size: NA
V gene: TRBV5-6
D gene: NA
J gene: TRBJ1-3
CDR3 length: 13
CDR3 protein: CASSFSSGNTIYF
CDR3 DNA: TGTGCCAGCAGCTTCAGTTCTGGAAACACCATATATTTT

clone size: NA
V gene: TRBV5-6
D gene: TRBD1
J gene: TRBJ2-7
CDR3 length: 16
CDR3 protein: CASSPVPGQGYYEQYF
CDR3 DNA: TGTGCCAGCAGCCCAGTCCCGGGACAGGGATACTACGAGCAGTACTTC

clone size: NA
V gene: TRBV7-8
D gene: TRBD1
J gene: TRBJ1-1
CDR3 length: 15
CDR3 protein: CASSAQTGGSTEAFF
CDR3 DNA: TGTGCCAGCAGCGCCCAAACAGGGGGCAGTACTGAAGCTTTCTTT

clone size: NA
V gene: TRBV19
D gene: NA
J gene: TRBJ1-1
CDR3 length: 15
CDR3 protein: CASSIQRQPNTEAFF
CDR3 DNA: TGTGCCAGTAGTATACAGCGACAGCCGAACACTGAAGCTTTCTTT

clone size: NA
V gene: TRBV19
D gene: NA
J gene: TRBJ2-7
CDR3 length: 13
CDR3 protein: CASSQSGSYEQYF
CDR3 DNA: TGTGCCAGTAGTCAAAGCGGTAGCTACGAGCAGTACTTC

clone size: NA
V gene: TRBV7-3
D gene: NA
J gene: TRBJ1-1
CDR3 length: 13
CDR3 protein: CASSPHKNTEAFF
CDR3 DNA: TGTGCCAGCAGCCCTCACAAGAACACTGAAGCTTTCTTT

clone size: NA
V gene: TRBV5-6
D gene: NA
J gene: TRBJ1-1
CDR3 length: 14
CDR3 protein: CASSLLDRDTEAFF
CDR3 DNA: TGTGCCAGCAGCTTACTCGACAGAGACACTGAAGCTTTCTTT

clone size: NA
V gene: TRBV18
D gene: NA
J gene: TRBJ1-1
CDR3 length: 15
CDR3 protein: CASSPGRDTNTEAFF
CDR3 DNA: TGTGCCAGCTCACCGGGGCGGGATACGAACACTGAAGCTTTCTTT

clone size: NA
V gene: TRBV2
D gene: TRBD2
J gene: TRBJ2-4
CDR3 length: 14
CDR3 protein: CANKAGGGQNIQYF
CDR3 DNA: TGTGCCAACAAGGCGGGAGGGGGGCAAAACATTCAGTACTTC

clone size: NA
V gene: TRBV28
D gene: NA
J gene: TRBJ2-1
CDR3 length: 14
CDR3 protein: CASSRDRSYNEQFF
CDR3 DNA: TGTGCCAGCAGTCGCGACAGATCCTACAATGAGCAGTTCTTC

clone size: NA
V gene: TRBV5-1
D gene: TRBD2
J gene: TRBJ2-3
CDR3 length: 15
CDR3 protein: CASSLGLAGVDTQYF
CDR3 DNA: TGCGCCAGCAGCTTGGGACTAGCGGGAGTAGATACGCAGTATTTT

clone size: once
V gene: TRBV5-1
D gene: TRBD2
J gene: TRBJ2-1
CDR3 length: 14
CDR3 protein: CASSLEAGASEQFF
CDR3 DNA: TGCGCCAGCAGCTTGGAGGCGGGAGCAAGTGAGCAGTTCTTC

clone size: NA
V gene: TRBV5-1
D gene: TRBD1
J gene: TRBJ2-2
CDR3 length: 16
CDR3 protein: CASSLAPTGTTGELFF
CDR3 DNA: TGCGCCAGCAGCTTGGCCCCGACAGGGACCACCGGGGAGCTGTTTTTT

clone size: NA
V gene: TRBV14
D gene: NA
J gene: TRBJ2-7
CDR3 length: 13
CDR3 protein: CASSQVLGTGFYF
CDR3 DNA: TGTGCCAGCAGCCAAGTCTTGGGCACAGGATTTTACTTC

clone size: NA
V gene: TRBV7-2
D gene: NA
J gene: TRBJ2-7
CDR3 length: 14
CDR3 protein: CASSLDQGSYEQYF
CDR3 DNA: TGTGCCAGCAGCTTAGATCAGGGATCCTACGAGCAGTACTTC

clone size: NA
V gene: TRBV6-1
D gene: NA
J gene: TRBJ2-1
CDR3 length: 15
CDR3 protein: CASSGGTQKEGEQFF
CDR3 DNA: TGTGCCAGCAGTGGGGGGACCCAGAAGGAGGGTGAGCAGTTCTTC

clone size: NA
V gene: TRBV5-1
D gene: TRBD1
J gene: TRBJ1-2
CDR3 length: 17
CDR3 protein: CASSFGTDRGRLYGYTF
CDR3 DNA: TGCGCCAGCTCCTTCGGAACGGACAGGGGGCGTCTCTATGGCTACACCTTC

clone size: NA
V gene: TRBV6-5
D gene: NA
J gene: TRBJ1-1
CDR3 length: 15
CDR3 protein: CASSYSPRLNTEAFF
CDR3 DNA: TGTGCCAGCAGTTACTCCCCCCGGTTGAACACTGAAGCTTTCTTT